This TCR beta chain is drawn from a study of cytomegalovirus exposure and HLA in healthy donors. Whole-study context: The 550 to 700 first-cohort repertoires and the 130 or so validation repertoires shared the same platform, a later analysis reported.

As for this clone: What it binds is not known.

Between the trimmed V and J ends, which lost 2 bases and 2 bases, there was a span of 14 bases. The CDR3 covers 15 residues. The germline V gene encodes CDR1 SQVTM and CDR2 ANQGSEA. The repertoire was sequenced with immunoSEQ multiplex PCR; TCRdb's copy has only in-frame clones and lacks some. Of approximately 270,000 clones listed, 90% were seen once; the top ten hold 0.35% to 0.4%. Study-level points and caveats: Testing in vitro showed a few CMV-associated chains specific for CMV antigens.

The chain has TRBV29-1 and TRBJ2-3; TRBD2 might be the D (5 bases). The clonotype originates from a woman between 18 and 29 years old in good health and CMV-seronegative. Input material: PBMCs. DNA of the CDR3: TGCAGCGTTGAATTCCGGGGAAGGGTCACAGATACGCAGTATTTT. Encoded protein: CSVEFRGRVTDTQYF.